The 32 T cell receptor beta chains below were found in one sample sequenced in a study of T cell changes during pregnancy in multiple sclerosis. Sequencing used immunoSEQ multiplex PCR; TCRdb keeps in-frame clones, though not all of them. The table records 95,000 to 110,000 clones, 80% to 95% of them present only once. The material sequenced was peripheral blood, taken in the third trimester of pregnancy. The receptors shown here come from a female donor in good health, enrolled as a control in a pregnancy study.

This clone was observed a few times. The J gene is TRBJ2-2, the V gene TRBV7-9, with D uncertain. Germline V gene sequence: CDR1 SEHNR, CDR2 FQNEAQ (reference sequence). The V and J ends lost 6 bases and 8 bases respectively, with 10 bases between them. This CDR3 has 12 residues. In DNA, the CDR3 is TGTGCCAGCAGTCCTGTCCTGGGGGAGCTGTTTTTT. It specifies CASSPVLGELFF.

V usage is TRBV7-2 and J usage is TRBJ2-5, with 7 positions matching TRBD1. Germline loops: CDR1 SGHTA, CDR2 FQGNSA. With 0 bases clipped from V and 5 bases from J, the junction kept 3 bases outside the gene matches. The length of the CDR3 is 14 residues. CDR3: CASSLADRVETQYF. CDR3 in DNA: TGTGCCAGCAGCTTAGCAGACAGGGTGGAGACCCAGTACTTC. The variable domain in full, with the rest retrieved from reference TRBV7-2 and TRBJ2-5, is GAGVSQSPSNKVTEKGKDVELRCDPISGHTALYWYRQSLGQGLEFLIYFQGNSAPDKSGLPSDRFSAERTGGSVSTLTIQRTQQEDSAVYLCASSLADRVETQYFGPGTRLLVL.

The DNA for the CDR3 is TGTGCCAGCTCAGGGACAGGGGTTTTTTACGAGCAGTACTTC. It codes for CASSGTGVFYEQYF. The V and J genes are TRBV18 and TRBJ2-7; TRBD1 matches 10 bases. The CDR3 is made up of 14 amino acids. The junction had 5 bases not matched to a gene; V was cut back by 5 bases and J by 4 bases. Germline loops: CDR1 KGHSH, CDR2 LQKENI.

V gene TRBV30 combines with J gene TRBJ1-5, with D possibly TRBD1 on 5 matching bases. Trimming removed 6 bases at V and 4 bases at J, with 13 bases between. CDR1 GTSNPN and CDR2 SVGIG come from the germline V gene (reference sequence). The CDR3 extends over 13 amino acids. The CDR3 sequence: CACRVDINQPQHF. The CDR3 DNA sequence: TGTGCCTGCCGGGTGGACATTAATCAGCCCCAGCATTTT.

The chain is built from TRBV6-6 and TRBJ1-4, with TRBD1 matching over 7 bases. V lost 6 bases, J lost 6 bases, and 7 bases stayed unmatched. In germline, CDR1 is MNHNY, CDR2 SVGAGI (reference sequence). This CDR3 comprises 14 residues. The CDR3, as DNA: TGTGCCAGCAGAAATACAGGGGTAGATGAAAAACTGTTTTTT. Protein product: CASRNTGVDEKLFF.

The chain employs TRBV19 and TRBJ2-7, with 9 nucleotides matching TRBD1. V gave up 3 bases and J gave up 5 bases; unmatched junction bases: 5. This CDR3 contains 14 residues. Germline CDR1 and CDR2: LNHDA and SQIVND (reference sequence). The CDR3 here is CASSILGQGDEQYF. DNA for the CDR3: TGTGCCAGTAGTATTCTGGGACAGGGAGACGAGCAGTACTTC.

The CDR3 nucleotides are TGTGCCAGCAGCTTGGTTCGGGGACAGATCTATGGCTACACCTTC. Its translation is CASSLVRGQIYGYTF. The chain couples TRBV5-4 to TRBJ1-2, with 7 positions matching TRBD1. The CDR3 extends over 15 amino acids. CDR1 is SGHNT and CDR2 is YYREEE in the germline V gene (reference sequence). V trimming: 0 bases; J trimming: 4 bases; junction bases outside the gene matches: 6.

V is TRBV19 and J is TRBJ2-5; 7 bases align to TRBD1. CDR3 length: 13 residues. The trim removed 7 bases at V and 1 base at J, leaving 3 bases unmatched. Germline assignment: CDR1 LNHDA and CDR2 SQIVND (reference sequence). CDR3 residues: CASNRGRQETQYF. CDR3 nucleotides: TGTGCCAGTAACAGGGGCCGCCAAGAGACCCAGTACTTC.

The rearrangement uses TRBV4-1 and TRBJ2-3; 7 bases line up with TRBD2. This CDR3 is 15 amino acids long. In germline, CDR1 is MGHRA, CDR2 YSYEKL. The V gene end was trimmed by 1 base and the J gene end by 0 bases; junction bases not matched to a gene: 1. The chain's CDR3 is CASSQVRGSTDTQYF. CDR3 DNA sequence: TGCGCCAGCAGCCAAGTGCGGGGGAGCACAGATACGCAGTATTTT.

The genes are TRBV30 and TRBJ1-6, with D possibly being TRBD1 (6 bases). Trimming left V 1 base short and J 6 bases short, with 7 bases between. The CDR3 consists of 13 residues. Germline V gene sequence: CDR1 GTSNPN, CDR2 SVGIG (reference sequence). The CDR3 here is CAWSGRGNSPLHF. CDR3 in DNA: TGTGCCTGGAGTGGCAGGGGTAATTCACCCCTCCACTTT.

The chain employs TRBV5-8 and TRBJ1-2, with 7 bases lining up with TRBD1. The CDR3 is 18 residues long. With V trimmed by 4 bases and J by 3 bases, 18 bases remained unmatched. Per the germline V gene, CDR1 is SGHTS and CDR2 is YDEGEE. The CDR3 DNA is TGTGCCAGCAGCATAGAGTTACAGGGGCGAAGACTTTACTATGGCTACACCTTC. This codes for CASSIELQGRRLYYGYTF.

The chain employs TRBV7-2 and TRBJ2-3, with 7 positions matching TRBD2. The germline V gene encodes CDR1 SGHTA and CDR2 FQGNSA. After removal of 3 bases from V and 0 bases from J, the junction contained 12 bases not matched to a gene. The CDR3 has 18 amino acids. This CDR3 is CASSFGLADFSSTDTQYF. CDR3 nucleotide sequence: TGTGCCAGCAGCTTCGGGCTAGCGGATTTCTCTAGCACAGATACGCAGTATTTT.

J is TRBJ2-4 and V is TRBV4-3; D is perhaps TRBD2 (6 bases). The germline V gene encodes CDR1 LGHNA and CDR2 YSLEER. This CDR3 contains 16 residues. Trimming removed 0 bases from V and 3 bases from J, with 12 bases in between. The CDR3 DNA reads TGCGCCAGCAGCCAAGAGGGCGGGGTGAACAAAAACATTCAGTACTTC. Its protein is CASSQEGGVNKNIQYF.

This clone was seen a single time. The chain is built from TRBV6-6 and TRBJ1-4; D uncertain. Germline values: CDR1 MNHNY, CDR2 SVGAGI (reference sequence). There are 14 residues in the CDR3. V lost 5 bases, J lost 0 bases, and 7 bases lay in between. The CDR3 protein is CASSPLATNEKLFF. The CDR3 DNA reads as TGTGCCAGCAGTCCTCTAGCAACTAATGAAAAACTGTTTTTT.

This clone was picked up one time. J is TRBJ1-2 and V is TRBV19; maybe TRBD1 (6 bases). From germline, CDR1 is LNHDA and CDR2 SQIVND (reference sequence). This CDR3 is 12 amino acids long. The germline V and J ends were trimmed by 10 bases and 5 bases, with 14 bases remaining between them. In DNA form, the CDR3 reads TGTGCCACCGGACAGCCGCCGTATGGCTACACCTTC. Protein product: CATGQPPYGYTF.

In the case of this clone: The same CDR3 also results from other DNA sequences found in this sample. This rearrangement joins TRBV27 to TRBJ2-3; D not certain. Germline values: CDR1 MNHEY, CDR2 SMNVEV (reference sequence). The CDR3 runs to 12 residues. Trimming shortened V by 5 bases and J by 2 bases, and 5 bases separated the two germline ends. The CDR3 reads CASSPSTDTQYF. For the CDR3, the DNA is TGTGCCAGCAGTCCATCCACAGATACGCAGTATTTT.

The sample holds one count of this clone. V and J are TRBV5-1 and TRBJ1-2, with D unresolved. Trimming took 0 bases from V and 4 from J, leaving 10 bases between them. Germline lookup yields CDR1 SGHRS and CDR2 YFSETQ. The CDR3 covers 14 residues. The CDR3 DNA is TGCGCCAGCAGCTTGGATGGGGAGGGCTATGGCTACACCTTC. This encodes CASSLDGEGYGYTF.

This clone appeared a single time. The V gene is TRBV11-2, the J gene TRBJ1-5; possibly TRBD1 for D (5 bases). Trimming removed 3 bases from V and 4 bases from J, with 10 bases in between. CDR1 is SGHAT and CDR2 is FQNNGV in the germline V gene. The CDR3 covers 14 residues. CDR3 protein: CASSLGGENQPQHF. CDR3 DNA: TGTGCCAGCAGCTTGGGGGGGGAAAATCAGCCCCAGCATTTT.

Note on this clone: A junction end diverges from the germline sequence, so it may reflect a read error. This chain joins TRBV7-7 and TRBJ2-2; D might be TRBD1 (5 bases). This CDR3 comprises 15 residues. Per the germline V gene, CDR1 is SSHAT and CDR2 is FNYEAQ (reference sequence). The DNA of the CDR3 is TGTGCTAGCAGCTTAGGGGCAGGGAACACCGGGGAGCTGTTTTTT. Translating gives CASSLGAGNTGELFF.

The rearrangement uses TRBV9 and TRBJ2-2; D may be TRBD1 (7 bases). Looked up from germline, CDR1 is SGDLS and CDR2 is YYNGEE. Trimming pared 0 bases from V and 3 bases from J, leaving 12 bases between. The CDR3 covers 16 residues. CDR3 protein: CASSVEGRGDTGELFF. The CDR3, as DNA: TGTGCCAGCAGCGTAGAAGGCAGGGGGGACACCGGGGAGCTGTTTTTT.

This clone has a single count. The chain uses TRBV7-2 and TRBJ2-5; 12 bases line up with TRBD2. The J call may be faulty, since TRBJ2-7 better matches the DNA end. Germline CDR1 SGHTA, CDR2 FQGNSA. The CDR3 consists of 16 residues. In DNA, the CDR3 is TGTGCCAGCAGCTTACTCGGGACTAGCGGGTCTTACGAGCAGTACTTC. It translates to CASSLLGTSGSYEQYF.

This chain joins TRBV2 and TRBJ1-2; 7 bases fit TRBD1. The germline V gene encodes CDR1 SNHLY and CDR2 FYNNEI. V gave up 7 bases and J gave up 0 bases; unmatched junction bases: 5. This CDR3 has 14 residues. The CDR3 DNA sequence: TGTGCCAGCACCACAGGGGAGCCTAACTATGGCTACACCTTC. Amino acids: CASTTGEPNYGYTF.

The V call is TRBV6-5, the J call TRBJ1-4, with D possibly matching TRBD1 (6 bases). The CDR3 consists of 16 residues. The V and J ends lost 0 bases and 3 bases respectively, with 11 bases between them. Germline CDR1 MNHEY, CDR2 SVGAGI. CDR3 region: CASSYSPQGPNEKLFF. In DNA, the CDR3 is TGTGCCAGCAGTTACTCCCCCCAGGGGCCTAATGAAAAACTGTTTTTT.

The DNA of the CDR3 is TGCGCCAGCAGCCAAGATCAGAACAGGGTTTTTGGCTACACCTTC. Translation gives CASSQDQNRVFGYTF. The V gene is TRBV4-1, the J gene TRBJ1-2; the D gene is possibly TRBD1 (6 bases). CDR3 length: 15 amino acids. Per germline, CDR1 MGHRA and CDR2 YSYEKL. Trimming stripped 0 bases from V and 7 bases from J, with 15 bases between.

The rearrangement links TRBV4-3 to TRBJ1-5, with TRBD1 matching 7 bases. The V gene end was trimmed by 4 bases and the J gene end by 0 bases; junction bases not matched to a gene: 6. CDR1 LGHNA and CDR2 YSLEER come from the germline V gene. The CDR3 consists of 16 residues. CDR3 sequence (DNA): TGCGCCAGCAGCCCGACCGGGACAGATAGCAATCAGCCCCAGCATTTT. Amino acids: CASSPTGTDSNQPQHF.

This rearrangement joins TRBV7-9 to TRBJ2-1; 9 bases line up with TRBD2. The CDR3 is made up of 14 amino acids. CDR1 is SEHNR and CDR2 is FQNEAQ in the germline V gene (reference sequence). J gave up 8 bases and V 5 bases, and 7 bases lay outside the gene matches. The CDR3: CASSAGLAGYEQFF. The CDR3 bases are TGTGCCAGCAGCGCGGGACTAGCCGGGTATGAGCAGTTCTTC.

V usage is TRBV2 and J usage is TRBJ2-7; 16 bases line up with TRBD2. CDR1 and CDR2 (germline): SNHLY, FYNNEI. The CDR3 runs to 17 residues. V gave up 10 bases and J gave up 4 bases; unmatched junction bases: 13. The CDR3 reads CAITAPGLAGGRYEQYF. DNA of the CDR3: TGTGCCATTACCGCGCCGGGACTAGCGGGGGGGCGGTACGAGCAGTACTTC. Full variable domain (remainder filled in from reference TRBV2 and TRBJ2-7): EPEVTQTPSHQVTQMGQEVILRCVPISNHLYFYWYRQILGQKVEFLVSFYNNEISEKSEIFDDQFSVERPDGSNFTLKIRSTKLEDSAMYFCAITAPGLAGGRYEQYFGPGTRLTVT.

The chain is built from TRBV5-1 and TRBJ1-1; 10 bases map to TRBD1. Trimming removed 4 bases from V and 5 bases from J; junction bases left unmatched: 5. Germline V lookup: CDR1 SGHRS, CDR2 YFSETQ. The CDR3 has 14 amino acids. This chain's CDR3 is CASSDGTGVTEAFF. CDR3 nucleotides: TGCGCCAGCAGCGACGGGACAGGGGTTACTGAAGCTTTCTTT.

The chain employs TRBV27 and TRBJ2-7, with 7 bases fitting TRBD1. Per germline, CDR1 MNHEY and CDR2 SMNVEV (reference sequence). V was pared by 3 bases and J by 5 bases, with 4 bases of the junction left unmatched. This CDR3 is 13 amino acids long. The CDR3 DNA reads TGTGCCAGCAGTTTTCGACAGGGAAACGAGCAGTACTTC. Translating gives CASSFRQGNEQYF.

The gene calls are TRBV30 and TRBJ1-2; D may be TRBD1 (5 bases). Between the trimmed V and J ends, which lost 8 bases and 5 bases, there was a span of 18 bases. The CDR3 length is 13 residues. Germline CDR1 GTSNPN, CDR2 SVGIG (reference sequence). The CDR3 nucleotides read TGTGCCAAAAACCCGGGGGTAGAATATGGCTACACCTTC. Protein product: CAKNPGVEYGYTF.

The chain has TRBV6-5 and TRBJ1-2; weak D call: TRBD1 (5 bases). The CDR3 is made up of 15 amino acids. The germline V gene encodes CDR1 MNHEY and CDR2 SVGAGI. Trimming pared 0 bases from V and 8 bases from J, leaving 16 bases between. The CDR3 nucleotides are TGTGCCAGCAGTTACTCTCGGGGGGGATGGGGCGGCTACACCTTC. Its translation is CASSYSRGGWGGYTF.

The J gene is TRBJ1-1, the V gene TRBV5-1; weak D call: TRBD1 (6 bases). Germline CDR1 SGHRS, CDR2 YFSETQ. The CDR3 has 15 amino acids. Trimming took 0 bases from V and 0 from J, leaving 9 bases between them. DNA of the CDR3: TGCGCCAGCAGCTTGGACAGGGTGGTGAACACTGAAGCTTTCTTT. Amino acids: CASSLDRVVNTEAFF.